This T cell receptor (beta chain) is from a study of blood T cell repertoires in COVID-19. Across the whole study: PBMCs, B-cell-depleted T cells, or T cells were the source of the cDNA or gDNA that made up the material.

Per the original data handling: How many nucleated cells were present was estimated from reference gene primer amplification. Profiled with immunoSEQ multiplex PCR; TCRdb holds only in-frame clones, not every one. V and J calls and clone size come straight from that table; D and trimming were deduced from the DNA. The table lists under 250,000 clones, around nine tenths of them singletons. Germline CDR1 and CDR2: SEHNR and FQNEAQ (reference sequence). The CDR3 is 13 amino acids. V lost 6 bases, J lost 2 bases, and 3 bases stayed unmatched. Residents of about two dozen US areas, aged about 18 to 95 years, made up the participants. Donors in Cohort 3 counted as recovered after two negative PCRs, clearance, or symptom resolution.

The TCR was taken from a man aged 25-40 years who had recovered from COVID-19. This sequence joins TRBV7-9 and TRBJ2-5, with TRBD2 matching over 7 bases. Sequenced sample: PBMCs or T cells enriched from blood (not recorded which). CDR3: CASRSSGQETQYF. The CDR3, as DNA: TGTGCCAGCAGATCTAGCGGACAAGAGACCCAGTACTTC. Filled out from reference TRBV7-9 and TRBJ2-5, the complete variable domain reads DTGVSQNPRHKITKRGQNVTFRCDPISEHNRLYWYRQTLGQGPEFLTYFQNEAQLEKSRLLSDRFSAERPKGSFSTLEIQRTEQGDSAMYLCASRSSGQETQYFGPGTRLLVL.